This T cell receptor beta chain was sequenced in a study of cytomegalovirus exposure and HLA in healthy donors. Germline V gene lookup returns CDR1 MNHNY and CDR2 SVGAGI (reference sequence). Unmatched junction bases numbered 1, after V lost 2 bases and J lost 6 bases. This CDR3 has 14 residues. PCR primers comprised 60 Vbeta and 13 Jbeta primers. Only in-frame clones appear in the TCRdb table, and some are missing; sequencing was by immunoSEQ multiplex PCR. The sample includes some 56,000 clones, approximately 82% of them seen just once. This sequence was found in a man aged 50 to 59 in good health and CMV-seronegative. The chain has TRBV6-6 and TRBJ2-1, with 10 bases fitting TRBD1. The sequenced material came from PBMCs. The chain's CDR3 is CASSYRTGGNEQFF. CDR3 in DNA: TGTGCCAGCAGTTACCGGACAGGGGGCAATGAGCAGTTCTTC.